What follows are 4 T cell receptor beta chains derived from one specimen sequenced in a study of PD-1 blockade in classical Hodgkin lymphoma. Profiling relied on immunoSEQ multiplex PCR, and the TCRdb table lists in-frame clones only, not all of them. The sample yields about 50,000 clones, around 75% seen once. All patients relapsed after autologous stem cell transplantation, and brentuximab vedotin exposure varied. Sequencing used peripheral blood mononuclear cells (PBMCs), obtained before the second cycle of nivolumab. The receptors here all came from a human donor with classical Hodgkin lymphoma.

V is TRBV28 and J is TRBJ2-5, with a tentative D call TRBD2 (5 bases). The CDR3 extends over 15 amino acids. Germline V gene lookup returns CDR1 MDHEN and CDR2 SYDVKM. Between the trimmed V and J ends, which lost 6 bases and 3 bases, there was a span of 17 bases. The CDR3 is CASSSTGEAKETQYF. The CDR3 DNA reads as TGTGCCAGCAGCTCCACCGGGGAAGCAAAAGAGACCCAGTACTTC.

This clone was observed a handful of times. This chain joins TRBV14 and TRBJ2-7; possibly TRBD2 for D (6 bases). Trimming shortened V by 4 bases and J by 2 bases, and 15 bases separated the two germline ends. This CDR3 comprises 15 residues. CDR1 and CDR2 from the germline V gene are SGHDN and FVKESK. Here the CDR3 DNA reads TGTGCCAGCAGCCCTGGGACTCCAGCCCCCTACGAGCAGTACTTC. Its translation is CASSPGTPAPYEQYF.

The rearrangement links TRBV15 to TRBJ2-2; TRBD1 might be the D (7 bases). The CDR3 covers 18 residues. V lost 0 bases, J lost 5 bases, and 19 bases lay in between. Germline lookup yields CDR1 LNHNV and CDR2 YYDKDF (reference sequence). The CDR3 region is CATSREPSATGRTGELFF. For the CDR3, the DNA is TGTGCCACCAGCAGAGAACCATCGGCGACAGGGAGGACCGGGGAGCTGTTTTTT.

In this sample, this clone turned up a few times. The V gene is TRBV27, the J gene TRBJ1-2; D ambiguous. The CDR3 runs 14 residues. Germline V lookup: CDR1 MNHEY, CDR2 SMNVEV (reference sequence). Trimming removed 1 base at V and 1 base at J, with 7 bases between. Here the CDR3 DNA reads TGTGCCAGCAGTTTATATAACAGTAACTATGGCTACACCTTC. The encoded protein is CASSLYNSNYGYTF.